Presented here are 4 T cell receptor beta chains from one specimen sequenced in a study of control samples from healthy donors and cancer patients. Here immunoSEQ multiplex PCR was the method, and the copy in TCRdb shows in-frame clones only, minus some. This table has about 150,000 clones, roughly nine tenths appearing once. The specimen sequenced was blood. These receptors were collected from a man aged 30 to 39 in good health.

In regard to this clone: At one boundary the junction diverges from the germline segment, which might be a read error. This chain uses TRBV7-9 with TRBJ2-2; a weak D match, TRBD1 (6 bases). CDR1 and CDR2 (germline): SEHNR, FQNEAQ (reference sequence). CDR3 length: 13 amino acids. CDR3: CASRTGNTGELLF. The DNA for the CDR3 is TGTGCCAGCAGAACAGGGAACACCGGGGAGCTGCTTTTT.

This clone was recorded only once. One end of the junction is discordant with germline, which a read error may explain. The chain couples TRBV27 to TRBJ2-3, with TRBD2 matching over 10 bases. CDR3 length: 15 residues. Per germline, CDR1 MNHEY and CDR2 SMNVEV (reference sequence). Written as DNA, the CDR3 is TGTGCAAGCAGTAGCGGACTAGCGGACACAGATACGCAGTATTTT. This sequence encodes CASSSGLADTDTQYF.

The chain links TRBV12-5 to TRBJ2-7; D might be TRBD2 (6 bases). CDR1 and CDR2 (germline): LGHNT, FRNRAP. The CDR3 is 15 amino acids. V was clipped by 0 bases and J by 3 bases, with 12 bases between them. The CDR3 bases are TGTGCTAGTGGTTTGGTACTTAGCGGCCACTACGAGCAGTACTTC. It translates to CASGLVLSGHYEQYF.

The J gene is TRBJ1-1, the V gene TRBV9; possible D gene TRBD1, 5 bases. The CDR3 has 12 residues. Per germline, CDR1 SGDLS and CDR2 YYNGEE. Trimming pared 4 bases from V and 4 bases from J, leaving 8 bases between. The CDR3 region has the DNA TGTGCCAGCAGCCCCGGGACCACTGAAGCTTTCTTT. It codes for CASSPGTTEAFF. Full variable domain (rest looked up from reference TRBV9 and TRBJ1-1): DSGVTQTPKHLITATGQRVTLRCSPRSGDLSVYWYQQSLDQGLQFLIQYYNGEERAKGNILERFSAQQFPDLHSELNLSSLELGDSALYFCASSPGTTEAFFGQGTRLTVV.